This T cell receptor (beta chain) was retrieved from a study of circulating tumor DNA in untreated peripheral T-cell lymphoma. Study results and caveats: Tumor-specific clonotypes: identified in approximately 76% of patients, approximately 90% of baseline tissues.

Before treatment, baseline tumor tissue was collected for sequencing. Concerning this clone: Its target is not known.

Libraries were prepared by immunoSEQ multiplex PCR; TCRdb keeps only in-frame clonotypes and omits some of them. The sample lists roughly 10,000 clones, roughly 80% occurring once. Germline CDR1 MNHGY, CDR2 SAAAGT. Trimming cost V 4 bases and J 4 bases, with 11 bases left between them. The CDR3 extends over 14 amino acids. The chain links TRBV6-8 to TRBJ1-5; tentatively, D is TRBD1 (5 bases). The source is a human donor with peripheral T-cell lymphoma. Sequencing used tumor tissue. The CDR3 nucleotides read TGTGCCAGCAGTTCCTTTGGGGGGAATCAGCCCCAGCATTTT. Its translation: CASSSFGGNQPQHF.